This T cell receptor (beta chain) was captured by sequencing in a study of CD8 T cells in Susac syndrome. The CDR3 loop spans 15 amino acids. Per germline, CDR1 GTSNPN and CDR2 SVGIG (reference sequence). A quantity of about 0.5 to 1 ug RNA underwent reverse transcription using random hexamers. TCRdb itself ran the immunoSEQ multiplex PCR reads through MiXCR, one entry per CDR3 protein. The top ten hold approximately 0.081% of the sample, which has around 200,000 distinct CDR3 sequences, approximately 95% seen once. As for this clonotype: One end of the junction does not line up with germline, which may come from a read error.

V and J are TRBV30 and TRBJ1-6, with D possibly being TRBD1 (5 bases). The sequencing sample was made of CD4+ T cells from PBMCs. This sequence originates from a human donor with multiple sclerosis. The CDR3: CAWSLTATGGSPVHF. The CDR3 DNA sequence: TGTGCCTGGAGCCTGACAGCCACCGGCGGGTCACCCGTCCACTTT.